Below, 5 T cell receptor beta chains from the same sample are listed, as sequenced in a study of blood T cells in healthy people across ages. A sample-barcoded 5' primer and a J-beta primer mix were used in a second PCR of about 6 to 11 cycles. TCRdb passed the 5' RACE reads through MiXCR, listing each CDR3 protein once. The sample records about 620,000 distinct CDR3 sequences, around a fifth being singletons. Source material: blood. The receptor set was obtained from a man aged 70 or older in good health.

Of note for this clonotype: The junction departs from germline at one end; a sequencing error may be responsible. This rearrangement joins TRBV20-1 to TRBJ2-7; maybe TRBD2 (5 bases). The CDR3 extends over 13 amino acids. Germline V gene sequence: CDR1 DFQATT, CDR2 SNEGSKA (reference sequence). The CDR3 region is CSALPPSSYGQYF. As DNA, the CDR3 is TGCAGTGCTTTACCCCCTAGCTCCTACGGGCAGTACTTC.

The chain joins TRBV28 to TRBJ2-1; D is possibly TRBD1 (5 bases). V dropped 4 bases and J dropped 9 bases, with 10 bases sitting between them. The CDR3 is 12 residues long. Germline values: CDR1 MDHEN, CDR2 SYDVKM. The CDR3: CASSSSRGEQFF. The CDR3 bases are TGTGCCAGCAGTTCCTCTAGGGGTGAGCAGTTCTTC.

This clonotype was detected a few times. V gene TRBV5-8 combines with J gene TRBJ1-5, with TRBD1 as a possible D gene (6 bases). Germline values: CDR1 SGHTS, CDR2 YDEGEE. V was shortened by 4 bases and J by 4 bases, with 12 bases between the two germline ends. The length of the CDR3 is 14 residues. CDR3 residues: CASSTRGGNQPQHF. The CDR3 DNA sequence: TGTGCCAGCAGCACAAGAGGGGGAAATCAGCCCCAGCATTTT.

This clonotype was recorded many times. This chain links TRBV5-8 with TRBJ2-1, with D unresolved. The CDR3 consists of 15 residues. V was clipped by 1 base and J by 0 bases, with 8 bases between them. Germline assignment: CDR1 SGHTS and CDR2 YDEGEE. The CDR3 here is CASSLRYHSYNEQFF. CDR3 nucleotide sequence: TGTGCCAGCAGCTTGCGGTACCACTCCTACAATGAGCAGTTCTTC.

At least ten counts were recorded for this clonotype. The J gene is TRBJ2-7, the V gene TRBV29-1; TRBD2 aligns across 10 bases. Per germline, CDR1 SQVTM and CDR2 ANQGSEA. This CDR3 has 14 amino acids. The V segment lost 3 bases and the J segment 6 bases; nucleotides outside the gene matches: 8. The CDR3 coding sequence is TGCAGCGTTGACTTCACTAGCGGGAAGGGCGAGCAGTACTTC. This translates into CSVDFTSGKGEQYF.